What follows are 7 T cell receptor beta chains derived from one specimen sequenced in a study of cytomegalovirus exposure and HLA in healthy donors. PCR employed 60 Vbeta and 13 Jbeta primers. Using immunoSEQ multiplex PCR, the repertoire was profiled, and TCRdb retains in-frame clones only, with some absent. The sample lists approximately 93,000 clones, more than 70% occurring once. The specimen was PBMCs. These receptors were obtained from a woman aged 40-49 years in good health and CMV-seronegative.

V is TRBV11-2 and J is TRBJ2-7; the D gene is possibly TRBD1 (6 bases). The CDR3 length is 14 residues. Trimming cost V 5 bases and J 3 bases, with 14 bases left between them. Germline CDR1 is SGHAT and CDR2 is FQNNGV. The CDR3 is CASSGRGTNYEQYF. The CDR3 nucleotides are TGTGCCAGCAGCGGACGTGGGACAAACTACGAGCAGTACTTC.

The rearrangement links TRBV9 to TRBJ1-5; 7 nucleotides line up with TRBD1. Germline lookup yields CDR1 SGDLS and CDR2 YYNGEE. The CDR3 is made up of 13 amino acids. With 3 bases clipped from V and 9 bases from J, the junction kept 6 bases outside the gene matches. The CDR3, as DNA: TGTGCCAGCAGCGCGACAGGGCTGTGGCCCCAGCATTTT. Translated, it gives CASSATGLWPQHF.

This chain joins TRBV29-1 and TRBJ1-1, with D unresolved. From germline, CDR1 is SQVTM and CDR2 ANQGSEA. The CDR3 contains 11 residues. Deletions cut 5 bases from V and 6 bases from J, with 10 bases between. The CDR3 DNA is TGCAGCGTTAGCTTTGCGGCTGAAGCTTTCTTT. Its translation is CSVSFAAEAFF.

The V gene is TRBV5-1, the J gene TRBJ2-7; a possible D gene is TRBD1 (6 bases). Germline-derived CDR1 and CDR2 are SGHRS and YFSETQ. Trimming shortened V by 4 bases and J by 5 bases, and 13 bases separated the two germline ends. The CDR3 runs to 13 residues. In DNA, the CDR3 is TGCGCCAGCAGCGTTGACAGGCTCCACGAGCAGTACTTC. Translating gives CASSVDRLHEQYF.

V is TRBV5-1 and J is TRBJ2-1; the match to TRBD2 covers 7 bases. The CDR3 runs to 16 residues. The germline gives CDR1 SGHRS, CDR2 YFSETQ. Trimming took 6 bases from V and 3 from J; bases not matched to a gene: 12. The CDR3 region has the DNA TGCGCCAGCATGCCCGCGTTGGGGGGGGGCTACAATGAGCAGTTCTTC. Translated: CASMPALGGGYNEQFF.

V and J are TRBV30 and TRBJ2-7; no firm D call. Germline loops: CDR1 GTSNPN, CDR2 SVGIG (reference sequence). Trimming left V 2 bases short and J 5 bases short, with 7 bases between. The CDR3 contains 11 residues. CDR3 sequence (DNA): TGTGCCTGGAGTCAACGGGACGAGCAGTACTTC. Protein: CAWSQRDEQYF. Drawing the rest from reference TRBV30 and TRBJ2-7, the complete variable domain is SQTIHQWPATLVQPVGSPLSLECTVEGTSNPNLYWYRQAAGRGLQLLFYSVGIGQISSEVPQNLSASRPQDRQFILSSKKLLLSDSGFYLCAWSQRDEQYFGPGTRLTVT.

The chain couples TRBV27 to TRBJ2-7, with TRBD1 identical over 10 bases. Trimming removed 6 bases from V and 0 bases from J; junction bases left unmatched: 8. The CDR3 totals 16 residues. Germline lookup yields CDR1 MNHEY and CDR2 SMNVEV (reference sequence). Here the CDR3 DNA reads TGTGCCAGCAGCGCCCGGGACAGGGGCAACTCCTACGAGCAGTACTTC. It translates to CASSARDRGNSYEQYF.